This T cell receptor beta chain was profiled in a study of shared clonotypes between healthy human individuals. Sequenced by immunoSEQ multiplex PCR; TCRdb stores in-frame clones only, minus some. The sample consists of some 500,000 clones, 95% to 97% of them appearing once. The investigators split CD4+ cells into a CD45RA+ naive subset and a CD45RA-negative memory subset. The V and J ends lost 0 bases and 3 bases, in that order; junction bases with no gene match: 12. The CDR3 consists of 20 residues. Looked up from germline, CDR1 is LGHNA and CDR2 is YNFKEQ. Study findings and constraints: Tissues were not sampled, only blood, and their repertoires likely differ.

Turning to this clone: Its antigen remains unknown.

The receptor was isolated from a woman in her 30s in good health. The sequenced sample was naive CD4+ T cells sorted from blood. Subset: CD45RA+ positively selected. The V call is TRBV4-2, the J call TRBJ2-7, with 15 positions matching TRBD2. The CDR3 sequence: CASSQEYLGLAGGTIYEQYF. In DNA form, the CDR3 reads TGTGCCAGCAGCCAAGAATATCTAGGACTAGCGGGAGGGACTATCTACGAGCAGTACTTC.